Shown below are 20 T cell receptor beta chains from a single sample sequenced in a study of monozygotic twins with inflammatory bowel disease. TCRdb reworked the 5' RACE reads into one entry per CDR3 protein, no DNA. The sample table includes 150,000 to 200,000 distinct CDR3 sequences. Sequencing was done on a sample of blood. The receptors come from a human donor with ulcerative colitis or Crohn's disease, or a healthy co-twin of an affected twin (not recorded which).

The chain links TRBV28 to TRBJ1-3. Germline V CDR1 and CDR2: MDHEN, SYDVKM. This CDR3 comprises 16 residues. CDR3 protein: CASTPGGALDGNTIYF.

This rearrangement joins TRBV11-2 to TRBJ2-1; without DNA, the TCRdb call of TRBD2 cannot be checked. The V gene's germline CDR1 is SGHAT and CDR2 FQNNGV. The CDR3 extends over 12 amino acids. CDR3 sequence reads: CASSREYNEQFF.

V is TRBV5-4 and J is TRBJ1-6; TCRdb gives TRBD1 as the D gene, but with no DNA this cannot be confirmed. Germline CDR1 and CDR2: SGHNT and YYREEE (reference sequence). This CDR3 has 16 residues. The CDR3 loop is CASSTGTSSYNSPLHF.

V is TRBV19 and J is TRBJ2-7; without DNA, the TCRdb call of TRBD2 cannot be checked. Germline-derived CDR1 and CDR2 are LNHDA and SQIVND (reference sequence). The CDR3 length is 17 residues. CDR3 loop: CASSSAPRLAETYEQYF.

The V gene is TRBV20-1, the J gene TRBJ2-7; the D call from TCRdb, TRBD2, cannot be confirmed without DNA. Germline V gene data show CDR1 as DFQATT and CDR2 as SNEGSKA (reference sequence). This CDR3 is built from 15 residues. This CDR3 reads CSARPRGGPPDEQYF.

The chain links TRBV12-3 or TRBV12-4 to TRBJ1-1. The CDR3 covers 11 residues. The CDR3 is CASSLALAAFF.

The chain joins TRBV20-1 to TRBJ2-5; TCRdb proposes TRBD2, but this gene call is untestable without DNA. The CDR3 runs 15 residues. CDR1 DFQATT and CDR2 SNEGSKA come from the germline V gene (reference sequence). The CDR3 region is CSANQLRLVKETQYF.

The V gene is TRBV20-1, the J gene TRBJ2-5; TCRdb lists TRBD2, though no DNA is available to test this call. CDR1 and CDR2 from the germline V gene are DFQATT and SNEGSKA (reference sequence). CDR3 size: 12 residues. This chain's CDR3 is CSARQLEETQYF.

The rearrangement links TRBV11-2 to TRBJ1-2; TCRdb designates TRBD1, a call that cannot be tested without DNA. The CDR3 is 12 amino acids. Germline V gene sequence: CDR1 SGHAT, CDR2 FQNNGV. The CDR3 sequence: CASSLARGAYTF.

V and J are TRBV12-3 or TRBV12-4 and TRBJ1-4. CDR3 length: 16 amino acids. CDR3 residues: CASSSRRVATNEKLFF.

CDR3 residues: CASSPFSNTGELFF. V gene TRBV6-1 combines with J gene TRBJ2-2; TCRdb names TRBD1, which stays unverified in the absence of DNA. The CDR3 runs 14 residues. In germline, CDR1 is MNHNS, CDR2 SASEGT.

This rearrangement joins TRBV20-1 to TRBJ2-2; TCRdb selects TRBD2, and the lack of DNA leaves this call unchecked. Germline loops: CDR1 DFQATT, CDR2 SNEGSKA (reference sequence). This CDR3 has 17 residues. This CDR3 is CSARTGTRRANTGELFF.

This chain's CDR3 is CASSFPGSYNEQFF. V is TRBV7-2 and J is TRBJ2-1; checking the TCRdb D call of TRBD1 is not possible without DNA. CDR1 is SGHTA, CDR2 FQGNSA, per germline. CDR3 length equals 14 residues. Full variable domain (outside the CDR3, taken from reference TRBV7-2 and TRBJ2-1): GAGVSQSPSNKVTEKGKDVELRCDPISGHTALYWYRQSLGQGLEFLIYFQGNSAPDKSGLPSDRFSAERTGGSVSTLTIQRTQQEDSAVYLCASSFPGSYNEQFFGPGTRLTVL.

The V and J genes are TRBV5-8 and TRBJ2-7; TCRdb selects TRBD2, and the lack of DNA leaves this call unchecked. The CDR3 covers 15 residues. Germline CDR1 SGHTS, CDR2 YDEGEE. The CDR3 loop is CASSLGQGLSYEQYF.

The chain has TRBV24-1 and TRBJ1-2. The CDR3 extends over 19 amino acids. Per germline, CDR1 KGHDR and CDR2 SFDVKD. CDR3 amino acids: CATSDPRTWLGLSNYGYTF.

The genes are TRBV14 and TRBJ2-1; TCRdb outputs TRBD1, but without DNA this stays unchecked. The CDR3 extends over 12 amino acids. Germline loops: CDR1 SGHDN, CDR2 FVKESK. Here the CDR3 reads CASSPQQGRQFF.

V gene TRBV20-1 combines with J gene TRBJ1-1; the D gene TCRdb calls, TRBD1, cannot be checked with no DNA. Per germline, CDR1 DFQATT and CDR2 SNEGSKA (reference sequence). The CDR3 is 13 amino acids. This chain's CDR3 is CSARPGYGTEAFF.

The rearrangement links TRBV27 to TRBJ1-2; the TCRdb D gene call, TRBD1, has no DNA to confirm it. This CDR3 spans 16 amino acids. CDR1 MNHEY and CDR2 SMNVEV come from the germline V gene (reference sequence). Here the CDR3 reads CASSLYGGQLYYGYTF.

The V gene is TRBV5-4, the J gene TRBJ2-1; the D call from TCRdb, TRBD1, cannot be confirmed without DNA. The germline V gene has CDR1 SGHNT and CDR2 YYREEE (reference sequence). There are 12 residues in the CDR3. The CDR3 sequence is CASSFGGGEQFF.

The J gene is TRBJ1-4, the V gene TRBV7-2; no DNA is available, so the TRBD1 call from TCRdb remains unchecked. The germline CDR1 and CDR2 sequences are SGHTA and FQGNSA. The CDR3 sequence is 13 residues long. The CDR3 sequence: CASSLGPGEKLFF.